The clone carrying this T cell receptor (beta chain) was seen repeatedly, ten times or more. The source of the sample is a study of T cells in Graves' hyperthyroidism and ophthalmopathy. RNA transcripts were the template for amplifying TCR beta CDR3 regions. TCR CDR3 regions were first amplified by RT-PCR with HTBI primers. TCRdb fed the multiplex PCR reads into MiXCR, producing one record per CDR3 protein. The repertoire holds about 480,000 distinct CDR3 sequences, with 13% to 15% as singletons. The V end was cut by 4 bases, the J end by 5 bases, with 12 bases between. CDR1 and CDR2 (germline): SNHLY, FYNNEI. This CDR3 has 13 amino acids.

The receptor comes from a woman aged 18 to 35 with Graves' hyperthyroidism. V is TRBV2 and J is TRBJ2-7; weak D call: TRBD2 (6 bases). The sequencing sample was made of blood. This CDR3 reads CASSAGTWDEQYF. The CDR3 DNA reads as TGTGCCAGCAGTGCCGGGACTTGGGACGAGCAGTACTTC.